The 21 T cell receptor beta chains in this list originate from one sample, sequenced in a study of siplizumab effects on memory and regulatory T cells. Method: immunoSEQ multiplex PCR; TCRdb's copy keeps in-frame clones and lacks some. Seen here are about 120,000 clones, about 94% observed once, and the top ten hold 0.16%. The sample was non-Treg CD4+ T cells sorted from blood. These receptors were taken from a human donor in good health.

This sequence joins TRBV5-6 and TRBJ2-3; no definite D call. V was cut by 2 bases and J by 0 bases, with 10 bases left in between. CDR1 and CDR2 (germline): SGHDT, YYEEEE. CDR3 size: 15 residues. CDR3 DNA sequence: TGTGCCAGCAGCTTTAAAGCTTTTAGCACAGATACGCAGTATTTT. It translates to CASSFKAFSTDTQYF.

The chain recombines TRBV19 with TRBJ1-6; TRBD1 aligns across 8 bases. J lost 10 bases, V lost 9 bases, and 8 bases had no gene match. The germline CDR1 and CDR2 sequences are LNHDA and SQIVND (reference sequence). The CDR3 has 13 amino acids. The CDR3 region has the DNA TGTGCCAGCACGGACAGGGAGGGCTCACCCCTCCACTTT. Amino acids: CASTDREGSPLHF.

The gene calls are TRBV19 and TRBJ1-2, with 8 bases matching TRBD1. The CDR3 is 15 residues long. Germline CDR1 and CDR2: LNHDA and SQIVND (reference sequence). V lost 7 bases and J lost 4; bases outside the gene matches: 11. This CDR3 reads CASKTGTGDIYGYTF. DNA of the CDR3: TGTGCCAGTAAAACCGGGACAGGAGATATCTATGGCTACACCTTC.

The genes are TRBV10-3 and TRBJ1-1; D not certain. V was pared by 4 bases and J by 0 bases, with 6 bases between. The CDR3 is 13 residues long. CDR1 is ENHRY and CDR2 is SYGVKD in the germline V gene. This CDR3 reads CAISANMNTEAFF. The CDR3 bases are TGTGCCATCAGTGCCAATATGAACACTGAAGCTTTCTTT.

The rearrangement links TRBV10-3 to TRBJ2-5; unclear D gene. CDR1 is ENHRY, CDR2 SYGVKD, per germline. This CDR3 region has 13 residues. Trimming left V 0 bases short and J 3 bases short, with 5 bases between. The CDR3 DNA reads as TGTGCCATCAGTGAGTCGCAGGAAGAGACCCAGTACTTC. Its translation: CAISESQEETQYF.

V is TRBV2 and J is TRBJ2-6, with unresolved D. The CDR3 consists of 14 residues. The ends were cut back, 4 bases at V and 0 bases at J, with 4 bases in the middle. Germline lookup yields CDR1 SNHLY and CDR2 FYNNEI. As DNA, the CDR3 is TGTGCCAGCAGTGTAAGCTCTGGGGCCAACGTCCTGACTTTC. This gives the protein CASSVSSGANVLTF.

The CDR3 region is CASRGNQETQYF. CDR3 in DNA: TGTGCCAGCAGGGGAAACCAAGAGACCCAGTACTTC. The rearrangement links TRBV2 to TRBJ2-5; D call uncertain. V was trimmed by 6 bases and J by 0 bases, leaving 5 bases between them. This CDR3 is 12 amino acids long. Germline CDR1 and CDR2: SNHLY and FYNNEI.

The V gene is TRBV7-8, the J gene TRBJ2-3, with 7 bases identical to TRBD1. Germline V CDR1 and CDR2: SGHVS, FQNEAQ. The CDR3 contains 14 residues. V dropped 5 bases and J dropped 1; count of bases not matched to a gene: 3. DNA for the CDR3: TGTGCCAGCAGCCGAGGACAGGGCACAGATACGCAGTATTTT. It is translated as CASSRGQGTDTQYF.

The rearrangement joins TRBV5-6 to TRBJ2-5; the D gene is possibly TRBD1 (5 bases). The CDR3 loop spans 14 amino acids. Trimming cost V 1 base and J 1 base, with 8 bases left between them. The V gene's germline CDR1 is SGHDT and CDR2 YYEEEE. The CDR3 loop reads CASSLSTAQETQYF. The CDR3 DNA is TGTGCCAGCAGCTTGTCGACAGCCCAAGAGACCCAGTACTTC. The full variable domain, its missing parts supplied by reference TRBV5-6 and TRBJ2-5, is DAGVTQSPTHLIKTRGQQVTLRCSPKSGHDTVSWYQQALGQGPQFIFQYYEEEERQRGNFPDRFSGHQFPNYSSELNVNALLLGDSALYLCASSLSTAQETQYFGPGTRLLVL.

V and J are TRBV9 and TRBJ2-2; 9 positions match TRBD2. Germline V gene lookup returns CDR1 SGDLS and CDR2 YYNGEE. The CDR3 is made up of 15 amino acids. With V trimmed by 5 bases and J by 2 bases, 4 bases remained unmatched. CDR3 loop: CASRSSGANTGELFF. The CDR3 bases are TGTGCCAGCAGGTCTAGCGGGGCTAACACCGGGGAGCTGTTTTTT.

The CDR3 region is CASSRDYGAYNEQFF. The CDR3 bases are TGTGCCAGTAGTCGGGACTATGGTGCCTACAATGAGCAGTTCTTC. The chain carries TRBV19 and TRBJ2-1; 7 bases agree with TRBD2. The CDR3 runs to 15 residues. V shed 5 bases and J 2 bases; nucleotides not matched to a gene: 6. The germline V gene has CDR1 LNHDA and CDR2 SQIVND (reference sequence).

The V and J genes are TRBV5-1 and TRBJ1-1; D gene ambiguous. Trimming took 2 bases from V and 0 from J, leaving 5 bases between them. CDR3 length equals 13 residues. Looked up from germline, CDR1 is SGHRS and CDR2 is YFSETQ. The CDR3 sequence is CASSFTLNTEAFF. The DNA for the CDR3 is TGCGCCAGCAGCTTTACGCTGAACACTGAAGCTTTCTTT. Complete variable domain (other parts from reference TRBV5-1 and TRBJ1-1): KAGVTQTPRYLIKTRGQQVTLSCSPISGHRSVSWYQQTPGQGLQFLFEYFSETQRNKGNFPGRFSGRQFSNSRSEMNVSTLELGDSALYLCASSFTLNTEAFFGQGTRLTVV.

V gene TRBV19 combines with J gene TRBJ2-5; 11 nucleotides line up with TRBD2. CDR1 and CDR2 from the germline V gene are LNHDA and SQIVND (reference sequence). The V segment lost 5 bases and the J segment 2 bases; nucleotides outside the gene matches: 4. CDR3 length: 15 residues. The CDR3 spells CASSQSSGGQETQYF. The CDR3 nucleotides are TGTGCCAGTAGTCAGTCTAGCGGGGGGCAAGAGACCCAGTACTTC.

The chain is built from TRBV7-9 and TRBJ2-3; 13 positions agree with TRBD2. After removal of 5 bases from V and 1 base from J, the junction contained 6 bases not matched to a gene. Germline CDR1 is SEHNR and CDR2 is FQNEAQ (reference sequence). There are 17 residues in the CDR3. The CDR3 region has the DNA TGTGCCAGCAGCATCGGGACTAGCGGGGTGGGCACAGATACGCAGTATTTT. Its protein is CASSIGTSGVGTDTQYF. Full variable domain (remainder filled in from reference TRBV7-9 and TRBJ2-3): DTGVSQNPRHKITKRGQNVTFRCDPISEHNRLYWYRQTLGQGPEFLTYFQNEAQLEKSRLLSDRFSAERPKGSFSTLEIQRTEQGDSAMYLCASSIGTSGVGTDTQYFGPGTRLTVL.

A word on this clone: An end of the junction differs from the germline gene, which may be a read error. Other nucleotide sequences from this sample produce the same CDR3. V and J are TRBV7-3 and TRBJ2-3; tentative D call: TRBD1 (5 bases). The germline V gene has CDR1 SGHTA and CDR2 FQGTGA. The CDR3 is 12 amino acids. CDR3 residues: CASSLTGDTQYF. In nucleotides, the CDR3 is TGTGCCAGCAGTTTAACAGGAGATACGCAGTATTTT.

The chain employs TRBV6-6 and TRBJ1-2; a weak D match, TRBD1 (6 bases). CDR1 and CDR2 (germline): MNHNY, SVGAGI (reference sequence). The V end lost 4 bases, the J end lost 5 bases, and 11 bases lay between the germline ends. This CDR3 region has 13 residues. DNA of the CDR3: TGTGCCAGCAGTTCACAGGGCCGATATGGCTACACCTTC. This translates into CASSSQGRYGYTF.

The chain recombines TRBV6-5 with TRBJ1-3; weak D call: TRBD1 (5 bases). Trimming pared 6 bases from V and 0 bases from J, leaving 12 bases between. Germline CDR1 is MNHEY and CDR2 is SVGAGI. This CDR3 spans 15 amino acids. The CDR3 reads CASRADSYSGNTIYF. CDR3 sequence (DNA): TGTGCCAGCAGAGCAGACAGCTACTCTGGAAACACCATATATTTT.

The gene calls are TRBV28 and TRBJ2-3; D assignment may be TRBD1 or TRBD2 (6 bases each). Between the trimmed V and J ends, which lost 6 bases and 1 base, there was a span of 17 bases. Germline lookup yields CDR1 MDHEN and CDR2 SYDVKM. The CDR3 is 16 residues long. The CDR3, as DNA: TGTGCCAGCAGGGTACCCCTCGGGGGCGGCACAGATACGCAGTATTTT. Its translation is CASRVPLGGGTDTQYF.

CDR3 sequence (DNA): TGTGCCAGCCGTGCCTCGGAGACAAAAGCTTTCTTT. Residues: CASRASETKAFF. The V and J genes are TRBV27 and TRBJ1-1; D gene ambiguous. The germline V gene encodes CDR1 MNHEY and CDR2 SMNVEV (reference sequence). The CDR3 covers 12 residues. V lost 8 bases, J lost 9 bases, and 16 bases lay in between.

The rearrangement uses TRBV6-1 and TRBJ1-1; no reliable D call. The CDR3 consists of 13 residues. Germline V gives CDR1 MNHNS, CDR2 SASEGT. The V end was cut by 4 bases, the J end by 4 bases, with 10 bases between. The DNA of the CDR3 is TGTGCCAGCAGTGCTCATCGCAGCACTGAAGCTTTCTTT. It codes for CASSAHRSTEAFF.

The chain recombines TRBV28 with TRBJ1-5; tentatively, D is TRBD1 (6 bases). This CDR3 has 20 amino acids. Trimming removed 7 bases from V and 0 bases from J, with 28 bases in between. Per germline, CDR1 MDHEN and CDR2 SYDVKM. CDR3 sequence (DNA): TGTGCCAGCATCCCAGTGGCGGTGGGGGTGGGGGCCTATAGCAATCAGCCCCAGCATTTT. Translated: CASIPVAVGVGAYSNQPQHF.